The 21 T cell receptor beta chains listed next were all sequenced from one sample in a study of shared clonotypes between healthy human individuals. Generated by immunoSEQ multiplex PCR, the TCRdb table keeps only in-frame clones and is missing some. The table shows roughly 700,000 clones, with around 74% occurring only once. Sequencing was performed on memory CD4+ T cells sorted from blood. As for subset: CD45RA-negative fraction. The receptors derive from a woman aged 25 to 39 in good health.

The V gene is TRBV28, the J gene TRBJ1-4; the D gene is possibly TRBD1 (5 bases). Germline CDR1 is MDHEN and CDR2 is SYDVKM. The ends were cut back, 7 bases at V and 3 bases at J, with 18 bases in the middle. This CDR3 comprises 16 residues. The CDR3 sequence: CASMSGARSANEKLFF. CDR3 DNA: TGTGCCAGCATGTCCGGGGCCCGTTCTGCTAATGAAAAACTGTTTTTT.

This rearrangement joins TRBV7-9 to TRBJ2-6; no definite D call. The CDR3 contains 16 residues. Per germline, CDR1 SEHNR and CDR2 FQNEAQ (reference sequence). Trimming shortened V by 5 bases and J by 0 bases, and 11 bases separated the two germline ends. CDR3 DNA sequence: TGTGCCAGCAGCATATCAAAGAGCTCTGGGGCCAACGTCCTGACTTTC. This sequence encodes CASSISKSSGANVLTF.

V is TRBV23-1 and J is TRBJ2-5; 12 nucleotides agree with TRBD1. TRBJ2-7 explains the end of the DNA better; the J call may be wrong. TRBV23-1 has ORF status, its function being uncertain. This CDR3 has 16 residues. This CDR3 reads CASGLDPGQGAYEQYF. DNA for the CDR3: TGCGCCAGCGGATTAGATCCGGGACAGGGGGCTTACGAGCAGTACTTC.

This chain links TRBV4-1 with TRBJ1-1; unclear D gene. This CDR3 contains 15 residues. The V and J ends lost 3 bases and 7 bases respectively, with 18 bases between them. CDR1 MGHRA and CDR2 YSYEKL come from the germline V gene. The CDR3 protein is CASSHSYLIVGEAFF. The CDR3 DNA reads as TGCGCCAGCAGCCATTCCTATTTGATTGTTGGTGAAGCTTTCTTT.

The chain is built from TRBV7-6 and TRBJ1-1, with a possible D match to TRBD1 (6 bases). Germline V gene data show CDR1 as SGHVS and CDR2 as FNYEAQ. The CDR3 is made up of 13 amino acids. V lost 6 bases to trimming and J lost 5 bases, with 13 bases between them. The CDR3 DNA is TGTGCCAGCAGTACACAGGGAGATACTGAAGCTTTCTTT. Amino acids: CASSTQGDTEAFF.

The V gene is TRBV28, the J gene TRBJ2-7; tentatively, D is TRBD1 or TRBD2 (5 bases each). Germline CDR1 and CDR2: MDHEN and SYDVKM. V gave up 5 bases and J gave up 4 bases, with 15 bases separating them. The CDR3 spans 14 residues. For the CDR3, the DNA is TGTGCCAGCAGTCGGGACGGAAGAAATTACGAGCAGTACTTC. Translation gives CASSRDGRNYEQYF.

The genes are TRBV10-3 and TRBJ2-2; weak D call: TRBD2 (6 bases). The germline CDR1 and CDR2 sequences are ENHRY and SYGVKD. The CDR3 extends over 14 amino acids. V shed 3 bases and J shed 5 bases, with 10 bases lying between them. The DNA of the CDR3 is TGTGCCATCAGTGAAAAGGGAGGAACCGGGGAGCTGTTTTTT. Protein sequence: CAISEKGGTGELFF.

This clone was seen ten or more times. The rearrangement uses TRBV25-1 and TRBJ2-1, with D uncertain. The germline V and J ends were trimmed by 4 bases and 7 bases, with 17 bases remaining between them. The germline CDR1 and CDR2 sequences are MGHDK and SYGVNS. This CDR3 comprises 15 residues. CDR3 coding DNA: TGTGCCAGCAGTGTTTCAGGAACAAAACAGAATGAGCAGTTCTTC. Its protein product is CASSVSGTKQNEQFF.

This clone came up once. This rearrangement joins TRBV11-2 to TRBJ2-5, with 8 bases lining up with TRBD1. V shed 1 base and J 3 bases; nucleotides not matched to a gene: 7. The CDR3 consists of 16 residues. Germline V gives CDR1 SGHAT, CDR2 FQNNGV. Written as DNA, the CDR3 is TGTGCCAGCAGCTTAGGGGCAGGGGGCGCGGAAGAGACCCAGTACTTC. It specifies CASSLGAGGAEETQYF.

The V and J genes are TRBV10-1 and TRBJ2-1; D is unresolved. Germline V CDR1 and CDR2: WNHNN, SYGVQD (reference sequence). CDR3 length: 14 residues. Trimming took 3 bases from V and 2 from J, leaving 8 bases between them. The CDR3 reads CASSEKFPYNEQFF. CDR3 DNA sequence: TGCGCCAGCAGTGAAAAGTTCCCCTACAATGAGCAGTTCTTC.

The DNA of the CDR3 is TGTGCCAGCAGGGAGGACAGTATACAAGAGACCCAGTACTTC. Amino acids: CASREDSIQETQYF. The V gene is TRBV2, the J gene TRBJ2-5; D possibly corresponds to TRBD1 (6 bases). Trimming removed 6 bases at V and 2 bases at J, with 13 bases between. The germline V gene encodes CDR1 SNHLY and CDR2 FYNNEI. This CDR3 is 14 amino acids long. The complete variable domain, with remaining parts taken from reference TRBV2 and TRBJ2-5, reads EPEVTQTPSHQVTQMGQEVILRCVPISNHLYFYWYRQILGQKVEFLVSFYNNEISEKSEIFDDQFSVERPDGSNFTLKIRSTKLEDSAMYFCASREDSIQETQYFGPGTRLLVL.

V is TRBV7-9 and J is TRBJ1-2; D unclear. Germline lookup yields CDR1 SEHNR and CDR2 FQNEAQ (reference sequence). The V gene lost 1 base and the J gene lost 5 bases, with 11 bases spanning the gap. The CDR3 totals 14 residues. CDR3 protein: CASSLGAASYGYTF. The CDR3 coding sequence is TGTGCCAGCAGCTTAGGCGCAGCGTCTTATGGCTACACCTTC.

The rearrangement links TRBV7-9 to TRBJ2-7; 9 bases agree with TRBD2. The germline CDR1 and CDR2 sequences are SEHNR and FQNEAQ (reference sequence). Trimming cost V 3 bases and J 7 bases; bases outside gene matches: 10. This CDR3 comprises 15 residues. CDR3 protein: CASSLVLAGSLEQYF. In DNA form, the CDR3 reads TGTGCCAGCAGCTTGGTACTAGCGGGCTCGTTGGAGCAGTACTTC.

Only a few counts were recorded for this clone. The V gene is TRBV9, the J gene TRBJ1-1; 8 nucleotides line up with TRBD1. The ends lost 4 bases at V and 3 bases at J; junction bases unmatched: 17. The CDR3 loop spans 18 amino acids. The germline V gene has CDR1 SGDLS and CDR2 YYNGEE. The CDR3: CASSTTLGQGAGDTEAFF. The CDR3 DNA reads TGTGCCAGCAGCACAACGCTAGGGCAGGGGGCAGGTGACACTGAAGCTTTCTTT.

This sequence joins TRBV7-3 and TRBJ2-3; D call uncertain. The CDR3 runs 14 residues. V lost 3 bases and J lost 0, with 7 bases in between. Looked up from germline, CDR1 is SGHTA and CDR2 is FQGTGA. The DNA for the CDR3 is TGTGCCAGCAGCTTTGGGCCTAGCACAGATACGCAGTATTTT. It codes for CASSFGPSTDTQYF.

On this clone: This sample also contains other DNA sequences that code for the same CDR3. The chain links TRBV11-2 to TRBJ2-1; 10 nucleotides align to TRBD1. Losses at the gene ends were 5 bases for V and 7 bases for J; bases not matched to a gene: 5. Germline V CDR1 and CDR2: SGHAT, FQNNGV. This CDR3 region has 14 residues. The CDR3 nucleotides read TGTGCCAGCAGCCCCCGGGACAGGGGTAATGAGCAGTTCTTC. Translating it yields CASSPRDRGNEQFF.

The chain carries TRBV7-6 and TRBJ1-2, with TRBD1 as a possible D gene (6 bases). The V end was cut by 5 bases, the J end by 2 bases, with 9 bases between. Germline CDR1 is SGHVS and CDR2 is FNYEAQ. The CDR3 extends over 13 amino acids. This chain's CDR3 is CASSRDNNYGYTF. CDR3 bases: TGTGCCAGCAGCCGGGACAACAACTATGGCTACACCTTC. Filled out from reference TRBV7-6 and TRBJ1-2, the complete variable domain reads GAGVSQSPRYKVTKRGQDVALRCDPISGHVSLYWYRQALGQGPEFLTYFNYEAQQDKSGLPNDRFSAERPEGSISTLTIQRTEQRDSAMYRCASSRDNNYGYTFGSGTRLTVV.

The chain employs TRBV5-1 and TRBJ1-1; possibly TRBD1 for D (6 bases). The CDR3 contains 15 residues. The germline V gene has CDR1 SGHRS and CDR2 YFSETQ. V lost 4 bases to trimming and J lost 1 base, with 14 bases between them. Here the CDR3 reads CASSIQGQPNTEAFF. CDR3 nucleotides: TGCGCCAGCAGCATCCAGGGACAACCGAACACTGAAGCTTTCTTT. Full variable domain (missing parts from reference TRBV5-1 and TRBJ1-1): KAGVTQTPRYLIKTRGQQVTLSCSPISGHRSVSWYQQTPGQGLQFLFEYFSETQRNKGNFPGRFSGRQFSNSRSEMNVSTLELGDSALYLCASSIQGQPNTEAFFGQGTRLTVV.

This clone was detected ten times or more. J is TRBJ1-2 and V is TRBV23-1, with D hard to call. TRBV23-1 is recorded as an ORF, its role being uncertain. Trimming pared 4 bases from V and 3 bases from J, leaving 15 bases between. CDR3 length equals 15 residues. The DNA for the CDR3 is TGCGCCAGCAGTCTCCACACGGGAGTTGACTATGGCTACACCTTC. Encoded protein: CASSLHTGVDYGYTF.

This sequence joins TRBV29-1 and TRBJ2-7, with 14 bases identical to TRBD2. Unmatched junction bases numbered 2, after V lost 4 bases and J lost 6 bases. The CDR3 covers 13 residues. Germline V gene data show CDR1 as SQVTM and CDR2 as ANQGSEA. CDR3 nucleotide sequence: TGCAGCGTTGCGACTAGCGGGAGGGGCGAGCAGTACTTC. Residues: CSVATSGRGEQYF.

The J gene is TRBJ2-3, the V gene TRBV18, with D perhaps matching TRBD1 or TRBD2 (5 bases each). This CDR3 spans 15 amino acids. V shed 6 bases and J shed 4 bases, with 17 bases lying between them. Looked up from germline, CDR1 is KGHSH and CDR2 is LQKENI. CDR3 region: CASSHSERGADTQYF. CDR3 nucleotide sequence: TGTGCCAGCTCTCACAGCGAGAGAGGGGCAGATACGCAGTATTTT.